One and the same sample provided the 3 T cell receptor beta chains below, sequenced in a study of PD-1 blockade in classical Hodgkin lymphoma. Specified time point: cycle 4 day 1 (C4D1), after six to seven weeks of nivolumab. There was relapse after autologous stem cell transplantation in every patient, and there was variation in brentuximab vedotin exposure. It was by magnetic negative selection that CD4+ T cells were purified from thawed PBMCs. Only in-frame clones appear in the TCRdb table, and some are missing; sequencing was by immunoSEQ multiplex PCR. The table has 25,000 to 35,000 clones, around 80% seen once. Sequencing used CD4+ T cells from blood, obtained before the fourth cycle of nivolumab. The receptor set was obtained from a human donor with classical Hodgkin lymphoma.

The rearrangement uses TRBV7-6 and TRBJ1-2, with 7 bases identical to TRBD1. Germline trimming cut 4 bases from V and 0 bases from J; bases unmatched to any gene: 14. Germline CDR1 SGHVS, CDR2 FNYEAQ. This CDR3 is 18 amino acids long. CDR3 region: CASSSGRDRRISNYGYTF. In nucleotides, the CDR3 is TGTGCCAGCAGCTCAGGAAGGGACAGAAGGATTTCTAACTATGGCTACACCTTC.

The J gene is TRBJ1-1, the V gene TRBV2, with 9 bases fitting TRBD1. V lost 7 bases to trimming and J lost 3 bases; unmatched junction nucleotides: 6. Germline CDR1 is SNHLY and CDR2 is FYNNEI. There are 14 residues in the CDR3. CDR3 nucleotide sequence: TGTGCCAGCAACGAACAGGGGGCCCACACTGAAGCTTTCTTT. Translated: CASNEQGAHTEAFF.

This chain connects TRBV7-3 to TRBJ2-2; no reliable D call. CDR3 length: 15 amino acids. The V end lost 1 base, the J end lost 1 base, and 7 bases lay between the germline ends. Germline V gene sequence: CDR1 SGHTA, CDR2 FQGTGA. The CDR3 sequence: CASSLIAGNTGELFF. The CDR3, as DNA: TGTGCCAGCAGCTTAATAGCAGGGAACACCGGGGAGCTGTTTTTT.